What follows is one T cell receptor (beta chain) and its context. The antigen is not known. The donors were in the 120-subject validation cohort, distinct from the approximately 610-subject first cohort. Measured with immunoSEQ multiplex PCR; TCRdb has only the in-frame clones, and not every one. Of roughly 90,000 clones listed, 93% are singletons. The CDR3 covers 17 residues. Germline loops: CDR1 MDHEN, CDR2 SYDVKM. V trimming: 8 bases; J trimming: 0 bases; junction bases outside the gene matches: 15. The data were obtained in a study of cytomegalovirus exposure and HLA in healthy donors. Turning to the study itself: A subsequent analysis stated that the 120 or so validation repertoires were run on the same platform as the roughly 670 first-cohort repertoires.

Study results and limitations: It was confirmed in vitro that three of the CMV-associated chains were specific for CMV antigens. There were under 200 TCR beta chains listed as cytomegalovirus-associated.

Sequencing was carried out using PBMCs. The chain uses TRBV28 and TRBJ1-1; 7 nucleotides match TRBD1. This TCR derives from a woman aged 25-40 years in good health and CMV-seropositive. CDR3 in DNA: TGTGCCAGCCAAGGGATGAGGGACAGACCCATGAACACTGAAGCTTTCTTT. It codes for CASQGMRDRPMNTEAFF.